These 7 T cell receptor beta chains came from one sample sequenced in a study of a mutant IDH1 vaccine in newly diagnosed glioma. The time point is: baseline, week 1 (first vaccination visit). Indicated treatment: pre-vaccination baseline after standard-of-care therapy. TCRdb keeps only in-frame clones here, not all; method: immunoSEQ multiplex PCR. This sample yields about 54,000 clones, of which roughly 80% are seen a single time; around 21% belongs to the top ten. The specimen was PBMCs, collected from a glioma patient treated with radiotherapy, temozolomide or both. The receptors were sampled from a man in his late teens or twenties with glioma.

The J gene is TRBJ2-7, the V gene TRBV4-1; D is perhaps TRBD2 (5 bases). Trimming shortened V by 4 bases and J by 3 bases, and 10 bases separated the two germline ends. Germline values: CDR1 MGHRA, CDR2 YSYEKL. This CDR3 is built from 13 residues. The CDR3: CASSPGVYYEQYF. The DNA of the CDR3 is TGCGCCAGCAGCCCCGGGGTATACTACGAGCAGTACTTC.

The CDR3 DNA reads as TGCGCCAGCAGGGACGGACCCACTGAAGCTTTCTTT. Its translation: CASRDGPTEAFF. V is TRBV5-1 and J is TRBJ1-1; D gene uncertain. CDR3 size: 12 residues. V was shortened by 5 bases and J by 4 bases, with 9 bases between the two germline ends. Germline V CDR1 and CDR2: SGHRS, YFSETQ.

This clone was seen just once. This chain joins TRBV10-3 and TRBJ1-1; D remains ambiguous. Germline loops: CDR1 ENHRY, CDR2 SYGVKD. Trimming left V 2 bases short and J 5 bases short, with 12 bases between. The CDR3 sequence is 14 residues long. DNA of the CDR3: TGTGCCATCAGTGAGGGGGATGTAGGGACTGAAGCTTTCTTT. Encoded protein: CAISEGDVGTEAFF.

The genes are TRBV5-6 and TRBJ1-3, with D hard to call. The CDR3 covers 15 residues. Trimming removed 2 bases at V and 0 bases at J, with 9 bases between. Germline-derived CDR1 and CDR2 are SGHDT and YYEEEE. The CDR3 region is CASSFKSVSGNTIYF. Here the CDR3 DNA reads TGTGCCAGCAGCTTCAAATCCGTCTCTGGAAACACCATATATTTT.

The gene calls are TRBV5-4 and TRBJ2-7, with 9 bases that match TRBD1. CDR3 length: 15 amino acids. V trimming: 0 bases; J trimming: 4 bases; junction bases outside the gene matches: 5. Germline V gene lookup returns CDR1 SGHNT and CDR2 YYREEE (reference sequence). The CDR3 nucleotides are TGTGCCAGCAGCTTGGCCGGGACAGGGCTTTACGAGCAGTACTTC. Amino acids: CASSLAGTGLYEQYF.

The table lists this clone with a few counts. The chain recombines TRBV7-3 with TRBJ2-6; 9 bases align to TRBD2. Looked up from germline, CDR1 is SGHTA and CDR2 is FQGTGA. The CDR3 loop spans 17 amino acids. V dropped 3 bases and J dropped 2; count of bases not matched to a gene: 5. For the CDR3, the DNA is TGTGCCAGCAGCTTGGGCGGGGGGGCCCCTGGGGCCAACGTCCTGACTTTC. The encoded protein is CASSLGGGAPGANVLTF. The full variable domain, its missing parts supplied by reference TRBV7-3 and TRBJ2-6, is GAGVSQTPSNKVTEKGKYVELRCDPISGHTALYWYRQSLGQGPEFLIYFQGTGAADDSGLPNDRFFAVRPEGSVSTLKIQRTERGDSAVYLCASSLGGGAPGANVLTFGAGSRLTVL.

The chain employs TRBV30 and TRBJ1-3, with 8 bases fitting TRBD1. CDR1 and CDR2 from the germline V gene are GTSNPN and SVGIG (reference sequence). With 3 bases clipped from V and 2 bases from J, the junction kept 12 bases outside the gene matches. The CDR3 sequence is 17 residues long. This chain's CDR3 is CAWSSKQGGTAGNTIYF. CDR3 nucleotides: TGTGCCTGGAGCTCCAAACAGGGGGGGACTGCTGGAAACACCATATATTTT.